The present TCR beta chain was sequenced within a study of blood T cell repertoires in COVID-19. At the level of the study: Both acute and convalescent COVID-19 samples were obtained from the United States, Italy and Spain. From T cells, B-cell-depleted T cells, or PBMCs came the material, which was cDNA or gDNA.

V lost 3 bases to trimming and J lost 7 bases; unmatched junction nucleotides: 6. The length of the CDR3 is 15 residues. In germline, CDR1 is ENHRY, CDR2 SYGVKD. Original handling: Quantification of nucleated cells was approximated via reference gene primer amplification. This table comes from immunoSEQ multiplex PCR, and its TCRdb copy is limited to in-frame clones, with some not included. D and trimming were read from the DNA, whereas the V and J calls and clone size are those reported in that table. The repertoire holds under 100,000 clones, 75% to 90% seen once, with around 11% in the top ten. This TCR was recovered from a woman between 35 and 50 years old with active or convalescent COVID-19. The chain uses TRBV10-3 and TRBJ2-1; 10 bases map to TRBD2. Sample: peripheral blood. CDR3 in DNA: TGTGCCATCAGTGAATTTAGCGGGGGGATTAATGAGCAGTTCTTC. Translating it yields CAISEFSGGINEQFF.